What follows is one T cell receptor (beta chain) and its context. Its antigen is as yet unknown. The sample originates from a study of cytomegalovirus exposure and HLA in healthy donors. Study details: From around 180 million T cells, an earlier analysis saw 120 million or so unique TCR beta sequences.

General study findings and limits: The classifier reportedly diagnosed cytomegalovirus status with high specificity and sensitivity. The study flagged about 160 TCR beta chains as cytomegalovirus-associated. According to a later analysis, most TCR beta chains associated with CMV appeared HLA-restricted.

PCR primers comprised 60 Vbeta and 13 Jbeta primers. Clones were read by immunoSEQ multiplex PCR, and TCRdb kept only the in-frame ones, dropping some. The repertoire consists of about 92,000 clones, with around 82% occurring once and the leading ten covering approximately 2%. The germline V gene encodes CDR1 MNHNS and CDR2 SASEGT. The CDR3 has 15 amino acids. Sequenced material: PBMCs. The TCR was taken from a man aged 18 to 30 in good health and CMV-seronegative. The chain employs TRBV6-1 and TRBJ2-5; 7 bases are a match to TRBD2. With the DNA end fitting TRBJ2-7 better, the J assignment may be wrong. In nucleotides, the CDR3 is TGTGCCAGCAGTGAAGCGAGCGGGGACCCCTACGAGCAGTACTTC. Its protein is CASSEASGDPYEQYF.